The present T cell receptor beta chain was sequenced within a study of OX40 agonist ivuxolimab in advanced cancers. In terms of the full investigation: The costimulatory receptor OX40 (CD134) was targeted by ivuxolimab, a fully human IgG2 agonistic monoclonal antibody. Intravenous ivuxolimab was administered to patients every 2 weeks at six dose levels: 0.01, 0.1, 0.3, 1.5, 3 and 10 mg/kg. Among the approximately 50 dose-escalation patients, some 19 had hepatocellular carcinoma, approximately 15 melanoma, 9 renal cell carcinoma and 9 head and neck cancer. The dose-escalation cohort was 82.7% male with a mean age of about 54 years, ranging from about 20 to 80. Patients were allowed to have had prior anti-PD-1, anti-PD-L1 or anti-CTLA-4 therapy, and more than 30% of the dose-escalation patients had previously received checkpoint inhibitors. Partial responses were achieved by three dose-escalation patients, of whom one had hepatocellular carcinoma and two had cutaneous melanoma. The point of sequencing TCRbeta in the periphery was to test whether ivuxolimab changed TCR sequence diversity and drove clonal T-cell expansion. The paper reports the monotherapy dose-escalation portion (N of about 50 patients) of the phase I ivuxolimab trial.

This clone was counted between two and nine times. What antigen it recognizes has not been identified. No much larger clone exists at a distance of one base, and base qualities are not known. The trial excluded patients who had a history of autoimmune disease or who were on systemic immunosuppression. Peripheral blood for TCR sequencing was collected from all dose cohorts at baseline, on cycle 4 day 1, and on cycle 7 day 1. Samples came from an open-label, multicenter, first-in-human phase I dose-escalation trial of ivuxolimab. Adults with locally advanced or metastatic head and neck squamous cell, hepatocellular, melanoma or renal cell carcinoma were enrolled in the trial. Before TCR sequencing, CD4+ and CD8+ T cells were separately sorted from peripheral blood. Genomic DNA was isolated from the sorted cells so that the TCRbeta CDR3 region could be sequenced. The immunoSEQ Assay was used to sequence the TCRbeta CDR3 regions. This is the immuneACCESS table as TCRdb keeps it, with only in-frame sequences that have V and J called. A part of the clones is gone; compared with another copy, unresolved V genes explain less than half, and the rest is unexplained. Across this sample there are around 69,000 clones, with roughly nine tenths seen only once. The ten largest clones capture around 3.6% of the sample.

Findings and caveats that apply to the study as a whole: At doses of 0.1 to 3.0 mg/kg, clonal expansion of both CD4+ and CD8+ blood T cells was observed from baseline to week 6. Low levels of normalized T-cell clonal expansion were also seen in some nonresponding patients. After ivuxolimab, expanded clones were on average more numerous among CD8+ T cells than among CD4+ T cells. In the 0.1-3.0 mg/kg groups, partial responders had among the lowest normalized peripheral clonal expansion, particularly in CD8+ T cells. Which antigens the clonally expanded peripheral T cells were specific for was not determined.

From the germline V gene (reference sequence), CDR1 is LNHNV and CDR2 is YYDKDF. The CDR3 starts with the cysteine, ends with the phenylalanine, and has 15 residues. Solely the CDR3 DNA is kept, with 45 bases framed from the first base. The junction shows trimming of 4 bases on V and 2 bases on J, and the gene matches do not reach 4 bases of it. This receptor was identified in an adult with an advanced solid tumor such as melanoma, head and neck, liver or kidney cancer. Recombination joined TRBV15 with TRBJ1-5, and 8 bases in between align with TRBD1. The sequencing used CD4+ or CD8+ T cells sorted from blood, collected in a trial of the OX40 agonist ivuxolimab. CDR3 region: CATSNGQGGNQPQHF. The nucleotides read TGTGCCACCAGCAATGGACAGGGTGGCAATCAGCCCCAGCATTTT.